The 29 T cell receptor beta chains listed next were all sequenced from one sample in a study of T cell responses to AZD1222 COVID-19 vaccine. The table came from immunoSEQ multiplex PCR; TCRdb's copy has only in-frame clones and leaves some out. The sample includes under 150,000 clones, 80% to 95% of them seen just once. The specimen was peripheral blood, collected 28 days after the second AZD1222 dose. The receptors come from an adult who received the AZD1222 COVID-19 vaccine.

The chain employs TRBV19 and TRBJ1-2; 7 bases match TRBD1. J was trimmed by 4 bases and V by 7 bases; bases with no gene match: 12. The CDR3 spans 15 residues. Germline assignment: CDR1 LNHDA and CDR2 SQIVND (reference sequence). The CDR3: CASKTRRDRGYGYTF. CDR3 in DNA: TGTGCCAGTAAAACCCGCCGGGACAGAGGCTATGGCTACACCTTC.

CDR3 sequence: CAWSAGLAGAQRGEQFF. DNA for the CDR3: TGTGCCTGGAGCGCGGGACTAGCGGGAGCCCAAAGGGGTGAGCAGTTCTTC. The V gene is TRBV30, the J gene TRBJ2-1; TRBD2 matches at 14 bases. V lost 3 bases to trimming and J lost 9 bases; unmatched junction nucleotides: 13. Germline CDR1 reads GTSNPN; CDR2 reads SVGIG (reference sequence). The CDR3 runs 17 residues. Drawing the rest from reference TRBV30 and TRBJ2-1, the complete variable domain is SQTIHQWPATLVQPVGSPLSLECTVEGTSNPNLYWYRQAAGRGLQLLFYSVGIGQISSEVPQNLSASRPQDRQFILSSKKLLLSDSGFYLCAWSAGLAGAQRGEQFFGPGTRLTVL.

The V gene is TRBV11-3, the J gene TRBJ1-4; 10 bases align to TRBD1. Germline V gives CDR1 SGHNT, CDR2 YENEEA. This CDR3 is built from 15 residues. V gave up 5 bases and J gave up 5 bases; unmatched junction bases: 5. CDR3 coding DNA: TGTGCCAGCAGCCCCCGGACAGGGGGGAATGAAAAACTGTTTTTT. Its translation is CASSPRTGGNEKLFF.

The chain combines TRBV20-1 with TRBJ1-2; a possible D gene is TRBD1 (5 bases). The V gene lost 3 bases and the J gene lost 4 bases, with 9 bases spanning the gap. The CDR3 is made up of 12 amino acids. Per the germline V gene, CDR1 is DFQATT and CDR2 is SNEGSKA (reference sequence). The CDR3 sequence: CSASPGTYGYTF. CDR3 coding DNA: TGCAGTGCTAGTCCAGGGACCTATGGCTACACCTTC.

The chain recombines TRBV21-1 with TRBJ2-2; no check of the table's D call, TRBD1, against the DNA was made. TRBV21-1 is labeled a pseudogene. This CDR3 comprises 15 residues. The CDR3 DNA is TGTGCCAGCAGCAAGAGGACAGGGCAATATGGGGAGCTGTTTTTT. As protein: CASSKRTGQYGELFF.

The chain joins TRBV13 to TRBJ2-7; 7 nucleotides align to TRBD1. Looked up from germline, CDR1 is PRHDT and CDR2 is FYEKMQ (reference sequence). Trimming took 3 bases from V and 3 from J; bases not matched to a gene: 11. There are 16 residues in the CDR3. The CDR3 nucleotides read TGTGCCAGCAGCTTCGGACAGGCCGGTGGGCGCTACGAGCAGTACTTC. It is translated as CASSFGQAGGRYEQYF.

This chain uses TRBV27 with TRBJ1-4; D is perhaps TRBD1 (5 bases). The V end was cut by 1 base, the J end by 8 bases, with 14 bases between. The CDR3 extends over 15 amino acids. In germline, CDR1 is MNHEY, CDR2 SMNVEV (reference sequence). CDR3 protein: CASSLLGLGEEKLFF. Here the CDR3 DNA reads TGTGCCAGCAGTTTATTGGGACTGGGGGAAGAAAAACTGTTTTTT. The full variable domain, in which reference TRBV27 and TRBJ1-4 provide the parts outside the CDR3, is EAQVTQNPRYLITVTGKKLTVTCSQNMNHEYMSWYRQDPGLGLRQIYYSMNVEVTDKGDVPEGYKVSRKEKRNFPLILESPSPNQTSLYFCASSLLGLGEEKLFFGSGTQLSVL.

The chain couples TRBV4-2 to TRBJ1-2; the match to TRBD1 covers 9 bases. CDR1 is LGHNA, CDR2 YNFKEQ, per germline. The length of the CDR3 is 14 residues. With V trimmed by 0 bases and J by 7 bases, 3 bases remained unmatched. The CDR3 DNA is TGTGCCAGCAGCCAAGACCCGGACAGGGGTGGCTACACCTTC. It translates to CASSQDPDRGGYTF.

The rearrangement joins TRBV12-3 or TRBV12-4 to TRBJ2-7; D may be TRBD2 (7 bases). CDR3 length: 13 residues. The ends were cut back, 8 bases at V and 6 bases at J, with 17 bases in the middle. The CDR3 sequence: CASSGGEFLEQYF. The CDR3, as DNA: TGTGCCAGCTCGGGGGGCGAATTTCTCGAGCAGTACTTC.

This clone was detected only once. The V and J genes are TRBV29-1 and TRBJ1-5; no clear D. In germline, CDR1 is SQVTM, CDR2 ANQGSEA. The V end lost 3 bases, the J end lost 4 bases, and 10 bases lay between the germline ends. The CDR3 contains 13 residues. The CDR3 loop is CSVELQPNQPQHF. The CDR3 DNA is TGCAGCGTTGAGTTACAACCAAATCAGCCCCAGCATTTT.

The rearrangement uses TRBV6-5 and TRBJ2-1, with D possibly matching TRBD1 (6 bases). V was cut by 8 bases and J by 8 bases, with 13 bases left in between. The V gene's germline CDR1 is MNHEY and CDR2 SVGAGI. The CDR3 runs 12 residues. The CDR3, as DNA: TGTGCCAGCCAGGGGCGCGTCTATGAGCAGTTCTTC. Translation gives CASQGRVYEQFF.

The J gene is TRBJ2-7, the V gene TRBV5-8; D is possibly TRBD1 or TRBD2 (7 bases each). Trimming removed 2 bases at V and 5 bases at J, with 17 bases between. CDR3 length: 15 residues. Germline V gene lookup returns CDR1 SGHTS and CDR2 YDEGEE. CDR3 sequence: CASSFSGGVIDEQYF. CDR3 sequence (DNA): TGTGCCAGCAGCTTTTCAGGGGGGGTAATCGACGAGCAGTACTTC.

The gene calls are TRBV5-1 and TRBJ1-6; D is possibly TRBD1 (6 bases). The CDR3 spans 16 residues. The germline CDR1 and CDR2 sequences are SGHRS and YFSETQ. Trimming pared 3 bases from V and 8 bases from J, leaving 18 bases between. CDR3 residues: CASSSGSTGNDSPLHF. CDR3 DNA sequence: TGCGCCAGCAGCTCGGGGTCTACAGGGAATGATTCACCCCTCCACTTT.

This chain uses TRBV29-1 with TRBJ2-2, with D hard to call. The CDR3 has 14 amino acids. V lost 5 bases and J 3 bases, leaving 13 bases between the germline ends. Germline values: CDR1 SQVTM, CDR2 ANQGSEA. The CDR3 nucleotides are TGCAGCGTTTCGGGCCTACGGTACACCGGGGAGCTGTTTTTT. Its translation: CSVSGLRYTGELFF.

In the case of this clone: One end of the junction varies from germline; a read error may be responsible. The gene calls are TRBV7-9 and TRBJ2-1, with 7 nucleotides matching TRBD2. The CDR3 has 12 residues. Germline-derived CDR1 and CDR2 are SEHNR and FQNEAQ (reference sequence). CDR3 nucleotide sequence: TGCATTCTCAGCGGGGCCTACAATGAGCAGTTCTTC. It yields the protein CILSGAYNEQFF.

The rearrangement uses TRBV7-8 and TRBJ2-7; D is unclear. Germline V lookup: CDR1 SGHVS, CDR2 FQNEAQ. The germline V and J ends were trimmed by 5 bases and 0 bases, with 5 bases remaining between them. There are 12 residues in the CDR3. DNA for the CDR3: TGTGCCAGCAGCCCGTCCTCCTACGAGCAGTACTTC. Translation gives CASSPSSYEQYF.

The chain has TRBV15 and TRBJ1-2, with 7 bases lining up with TRBD1. V trimming: 4 bases; J trimming: 1 base; junction bases outside the gene matches: 3. The V gene's germline CDR1 is LNHNV and CDR2 YYDKDF (reference sequence). The CDR3 is 14 residues long. The CDR3 DNA reads as TGTGCCACCAGCATCGGGACAGATAACTATGGCTACACCTTC. Residues: CATSIGTDNYGYTF.

CDR3 in amino acids: CASFTSRTGLGGYTF. The CDR3 DNA reads TGTGCCAGCTTCACAAGTCGGACAGGGCTGGGTGGCTACACCTTC. This chain joins TRBV18 and TRBJ1-2; TRBD1 aligns across 8 bases. V trimming: 7 bases; J trimming: 7 bases; junction bases outside the gene matches: 14. The CDR3 loop spans 15 amino acids. Looked up from germline, CDR1 is KGHSH and CDR2 is LQKENI.

The rearrangement joins TRBV6-5 to TRBJ1-2; D uncertain. The germline V gene encodes CDR1 MNHEY and CDR2 SVGAGI. V dropped 11 bases and J dropped 4 bases, with 14 bases sitting between them. This CDR3 comprises 12 residues. CDR3 protein: CAAERVGYGYTF. For the CDR3, the DNA is TGTGCCGCCGAACGCGTGGGCTATGGCTACACCTTC.

This chain uses TRBV27 with TRBJ2-1; TRBD2 matches at 7 bases. The CDR3 runs to 17 residues. The V gene's germline CDR1 is MNHEY and CDR2 SMNVEV (reference sequence). V dropped 2 bases and J dropped 1; count of bases not matched to a gene: 8. Written as DNA, the CDR3 is TGTGCCAGCAGTTTACTGTTGTCTAGCGGTTCCTACAATGAGCAGTTCTTC. This sequence encodes CASSLLLSSGSYNEQFF.

V gene TRBV19 combines with J gene TRBJ1-2, with 7 bases fitting TRBD1. Losses at the gene ends were 3 bases for V and 3 bases for J; bases not matched to a gene: 7. Germline V gene data show CDR1 as LNHDA and CDR2 as SQIVND (reference sequence). The CDR3 is 15 amino acids. In nucleotides, the CDR3 is TGTGCCAGTAGTATCCGGACAGGTTGGGACTATGGCTACACCTTC. Protein product: CASSIRTGWDYGYTF.

The chain joins TRBV3-1 (or the pseudogene TRBV3-2) to TRBJ2-7, with TRBD2 matching 13 bases. From germline, CDR1 is LGHDT and CDR2 YNNKEL (reference sequence). The CDR3 extends over 15 amino acids. The junction had 3 bases not matched to a gene; V was cut back by 4 bases and J by 3 bases. Here the CDR3 reads CASSLTSGGVYEQYF. The CDR3 coding sequence is TGTGCCAGCAGCCTAACTAGCGGGGGGGTCTACGAGCAGTACTTC.

The V call is TRBV5-4, the J call TRBJ1-1; a possible D gene is TRBD1 (6 bases). The CDR3 contains 14 residues. Germline values: CDR1 SGHNT, CDR2 YYREEE (reference sequence). The ends were cut back, 0 bases at V and 5 bases at J, with 11 bases in the middle. CDR3 DNA: TGTGCCAGCAGCTTGGACAGGGCCGGGACTGAAGCTTTCTTT. The encoded protein is CASSLDRAGTEAFF.

The chain carries TRBV19 and TRBJ2-3; no firm D call. Trimming pared 6 bases from V and 0 bases from J, leaving 10 bases between. CDR3 length: 14 residues. Germline CDR1 reads LNHDA; CDR2 reads SQIVND (reference sequence). The chain's CDR3 is CASRDESSTDTQYF. The CDR3 nucleotides read TGTGCCAGTAGGGACGAGTCCAGCACAGATACGCAGTATTTT.

This clone was seen once. The chain combines TRBV27 with TRBJ2-7; perhaps D is TRBD1 or TRBD2 (5 bases each). Germline CDR1 MNHEY, CDR2 SMNVEV (reference sequence). V was trimmed by 5 bases and J by 5 bases, leaving 16 bases between them. This CDR3 has 14 residues. The CDR3 DNA sequence: TGTGCCAGCAGTCCCCTGGGACGCCTGAACGAGCAGTACTTC. Its protein is CASSPLGRLNEQYF.

The V and J genes are TRBV30 and TRBJ2-2, with D unclear. V lost 3 bases, J lost 6 bases, and 11 bases lay in between. Germline V gene sequence: CDR1 GTSNPN, CDR2 SVGIG (reference sequence). This CDR3 region has 13 residues. The chain's CDR3 is CAWRGNGAGELFF. The CDR3 DNA is TGTGCCTGGAGGGGGAACGGCGCCGGGGAGCTGTTTTTT.

J is TRBJ1-1 and V is TRBV29-1; the D is unclear. The V end was cut by 4 bases, the J end by 1 base, with 4 bases between. The CDR3 runs to 11 residues. The V gene's germline CDR1 is SQVTM and CDR2 ANQGSEA. This CDR3 reads CSVVPNTEAFF. CDR3 DNA: TGCAGCGTTGTACCGAACACTGAAGCTTTCTTT.

For this clone: Other DNA sequences within the sample encode an identical CDR3. The chain joins TRBV11-2 to TRBJ1-4; weak D call: TRBD1 (6 bases). CDR3 length: 13 residues. The germline CDR1 and CDR2 sequences are SGHAT and FQNNGV. Deletions cut 5 bases from V and 7 bases from J, with 11 bases between. The CDR3 sequence is CASSPGTLEKLFF. Here the CDR3 DNA reads TGTGCCAGCAGCCCGGGGACACTTGAAAAACTGTTTTTT.

The chain joins TRBV7-2 to TRBJ2-1; the D gene is possibly TRBD1 (6 bases). The germline CDR1 and CDR2 sequences are SGHTA and FQGNSA. The CDR3 has 13 amino acids. V was pared by 5 bases and J by 5 bases, with 10 bases between. The CDR3 region has the DNA TGTGCCAGCAGCCATCGACAGGACAATGAGCAGTTCTTC. It translates to CASSHRQDNEQFF.